This T cell receptor beta chain was observed in a study of T cell changes during pregnancy in multiple sclerosis. This CDR3 has 14 amino acids. V was pared by 3 bases and J by 8 bases, with 19 bases between. The germline V gene has CDR1 SQVTM and CDR2 ANQGSEA. The data were produced by immunoSEQ multiplex PCR, yet TCRdb's version contains in-frame clones alone and is incomplete. The table records about 24,000 clones, more than 75% of them present only once. The sequencing here drew on CD8+ T cells from peripheral blood mononuclear cells, taken in the third trimester of pregnancy. The gene calls are TRBV29-1 and TRBJ1-2; weak D call: TRBD1 (6 bases). The sequence came from a female donor in good health, enrolled as a control in a pregnancy study. The DNA of the CDR3 is TGCAGCGTTGATCTCGCCAGGGGCAGGTGGGGCTACACCTTC. It specifies CSVDLARGRWGYTF.